These T cell receptor beta chains were read from a single sample in a study of shared clonotypes between healthy human individuals. TCRdb keeps only in-frame clones here, not all; method: immunoSEQ multiplex PCR. The sample holds approximately 2.1 million clones, about 92% seen once. Sequencing was performed on naive CD4+ T cells from PBMCs. The source of these receptors is a man between 18 and 29 years old in good health. Some clones in this sample may be carry-over from other donors' samples. The CDR3 runs from the conserved cysteine through the conserved F or W. The D gene is left open where the match is weak. For some rows the clone size is stated as once, few or many, or as a class when expanded; others skip it.

>TRBV11-2|.|.|TRBJ2-3
CASSLDPGSHTQYF
TGTGCCAGCAGCTTAGATCCTGGGTCGCATACGCAGTATTTT
>TRBV4-2|.|.|TRBJ1-4
CASSLRRWGFNEKLFF
TGTGCCAGCAGCCTTCGCCGGTGGGGATTCAATGAAAAACTGTTTTTT
>TRBV6-1|.|.|TRBJ2-3
CASTVASPPDTQYF
TGTGCCAGCACCGTCGCTTCCCCCCCAGATACGCAGTATTTT
>TRBV11-2|.|.|TRBJ2-7
CASSWVAGSRYEQYF
TGTGCCAGCAGCTGGGTGGCAGGGTCACGCTACGAGCAGTACTTC
>TRBV5-8|.|.|TRBJ2-7
CASSRIRSGSYEQYF
TGTGCCAGCAGCCGCATCCGTTCGGGCTCCTACGAGCAGTACTTC
>TRBV28|few|.|TRBJ2-7
CASSPLDRGEQYF
TGTGCCAGCAGTCCACTCGACCGAGGAGAGCAGTACTTC
>TRBV6-5|.|TRBD2|TRBJ2-1
CASSRAGGGANEQFF
TGTGCCAGCAGTCGAGCGGGAGGAGGGGCCAATGAGCAGTTCTTC
>TRBV7-2|.|TRBD1|TRBJ2-1
CASSLGTGVYNEQFF
TGTGCCAGCAGCCTCGGGACAGGGGTATACAATGAGCAGTTCTTC
>TRBV18|.|.|TRBJ1-2
CASSPRQGYLQGGYTF
TGTGCCAGCTCACCACGGCAGGGATATCTTCAGGGCGGCTACACCTTC
>TRBV19|.|TRBD1|TRBJ2-5
CASSSSDREWETQYF
TGTGCCAGTAGTAGTTCCGACAGGGAGTGGGAGACCCAGTACTTC